Presented here are 17 T cell receptor beta chains from one specimen sequenced in a study of cytomegalovirus exposure and HLA in healthy donors. The study ran its PCR with 60 Vbeta and 13 Jbeta primers. The assay was immunoSEQ multiplex PCR, and TCRdb's table has in-frame clones only and misses some. The sample holds around 170,000 clones, over 75% seen once. Sequencing was carried out using PBMCs. The origin of the receptors is a man in his sixties in good health and CMV-seronegative.

V is TRBV15 and J is TRBJ2-7; D call uncertain. Trimming cost V 6 bases and J 6 bases, with 12 bases left between them. Germline V gene lookup returns CDR1 LNHNV and CDR2 YYDKDF (reference sequence). The CDR3 is 12 amino acids. The CDR3 reads CATSSPFGEQYF. Written as DNA, the CDR3 is TGTGCCACCAGTTCACCTTTCGGCGAGCAGTACTTC.

V gene TRBV5-6 combines with J gene TRBJ1-5; 9 nucleotides agree with TRBD1. The CDR3 extends over 15 amino acids. The V gene's germline CDR1 is SGHDT and CDR2 YYEEEE. The V segment lost 4 bases and the J segment 3 bases; nucleotides outside the gene matches: 5. CDR3 protein: CASSRGQGYNQPQHF. In DNA form, the CDR3 reads TGTGCCAGCAGCCGGGGACAGGGATACAATCAGCCCCAGCATTTT.

The rearrangement links TRBV2 to TRBJ2-5, with TRBD1 matching over 7 bases. V was clipped by 1 base and J by 5 bases; unmatched bases: 7. CDR3 length: 15 amino acids. Germline loops: CDR1 SNHLY, CDR2 FYNNEI. CDR3 sequence: CASSEGQGPWETQYF. The CDR3 nucleotides read TGTGCCAGCAGTGAAGGACAGGGACCTTGGGAGACCCAGTACTTC.

V usage is TRBV27 and J usage is TRBJ2-7; TRBD2 aligns across 7 bases. Germline assignment: CDR1 MNHEY and CDR2 SMNVEV (reference sequence). The CDR3 sequence is 13 residues long. After removal of 7 bases from V and 6 bases from J, the junction contained 9 bases not matched to a gene. This CDR3 is CASNHRSGGEQYF. The CDR3 coding sequence is TGTGCCAGCAACCACCGGTCGGGGGGCGAGCAGTACTTC.

The chain recombines TRBV18 with TRBJ2-3, with TRBD2 matching 10 bases. V shed 2 bases and J 0 bases; nucleotides not matched to a gene: 5. Germline CDR1 KGHSH, CDR2 LQKENI. This CDR3 region has 17 residues. CDR3 amino acids: CASSPIAGGPSTDTQYF. CDR3 in DNA: TGTGCCAGCTCACCAATAGCGGGAGGCCCGAGCACAGATACGCAGTATTTT. Drawing the rest from reference TRBV18 and TRBJ2-3, the complete variable domain is NAGVMQNPRHLVRRRGQEARLRCSPMKGHSHVYWYRQLPEEGLKFMVYLQKENIIDESGMPKERFSAEFPKEGPSILRIQQVVRGDSAAYFCASSPIAGGPSTDTQYFGPGTRLTVL.

J is TRBJ1-2 and V is TRBV6-1; TRBD1 agrees at 9 bases. The length of the CDR3 is 15 residues. Germline V lookup: CDR1 MNHNS, CDR2 SASEGT. V shed 5 bases, J shed 7 bases, and the junction held 11 bases outside the gene matches. CDR3 DNA: TGTGCCAGCAGTCACCCCCGGGACAGGGCGGCTGGCTACACCTTC. It translates to CASSHPRDRAAGYTF.

The chain couples TRBV19 to TRBJ1-2; maybe TRBD1 (5 bases). Trimming removed 6 bases at V and 2 bases at J, with 22 bases between. Germline V CDR1 and CDR2: LNHDA, SQIVND (reference sequence). CDR3 length equals 17 residues. The CDR3 nucleotides are TGTGCCAGTAGCAAAGCGGGAGCATGGGGGACCAACTATGGCTACACCTTC. Translation gives CASSKAGAWGTNYGYTF.

This clone has just a few counts. V and J are TRBV6-6 and TRBJ1-3; TRBD1 aligns across 9 bases. The CDR3 sequence is 15 residues long. Germline V gene data show CDR1 as MNHNY and CDR2 as SVGAGI (reference sequence). V lost 7 bases to trimming and J lost 1 base; unmatched junction nucleotides: 5. In nucleotides, the CDR3 is TGTGCCAGCACCGCGGACAGGGGTTCTGGAAACACCATATATTTT. Translating gives CASTADRGSGNTIYF.

The chain employs TRBV18 and TRBJ1-3; D is undetermined. Looked up from germline, CDR1 is KGHSH and CDR2 is LQKENI. V was clipped by 4 bases and J by 2 bases, with 9 bases between them. The CDR3 spans 14 residues. CDR3 sequence reads: CASSRADPGNTIYF. CDR3 DNA: TGTGCCAGCTCACGGGCAGATCCTGGAAACACCATATATTTT.

The gene calls are TRBV15 and TRBJ1-4; the D gene is possibly TRBD1 (5 bases). This CDR3 is 16 amino acids long. The germline gives CDR1 LNHNV, CDR2 YYDKDF (reference sequence). V was shortened by 0 bases and J by 7 bases, with 15 bases between the two germline ends. The CDR3 sequence is CATSRDRRSQGEKLFF. CDR3 in DNA: TGTGCCACCAGCAGAGATCGACGATCTCAGGGTGAAAAACTGTTTTTT.

With respect to this clone: This sequence may be a read error, since a much larger clone differs from it by one base. V is TRBV27 and J is TRBJ1-1, with no clear D. The CDR3 has 13 amino acids. Germline loops: CDR1 MNHEY, CDR2 SMNVEV (reference sequence). V was trimmed by 3 bases and J by 1 base, leaving 6 bases between them. CDR3 sequence reads: CASSFPGNTEAFF. The CDR3 coding sequence is TGTGCCAGCAGTTTTCCCGGGAACACTGAAGCTTTCTTT.

The chain has TRBV6-5 and TRBJ1-2; 9 nucleotides agree with TRBD1. The CDR3 runs to 15 residues. V lost 0 bases, J lost 8 bases, and 7 bases stayed unmatched. Germline V gene data show CDR1 as MNHEY and CDR2 as SVGAGI. Written as DNA, the CDR3 is TGTGCCAGCAGTTACTCGGGACAGGGTCGATTGGGCTACACCTTC. Its protein is CASSYSGQGRLGYTF.

V is TRBV4-2 and J is TRBJ2-7; 9 bases fit TRBD1. The germline V gene encodes CDR1 LGHNA and CDR2 YNFKEQ. The CDR3 is 14 amino acids. J gave up 0 bases and V 4 bases, and 1 base lay outside the gene matches. CDR3: CASSPGQGSYEQYF. DNA of the CDR3: TGTGCCAGCAGCCCGGGACAGGGCTCCTACGAGCAGTACTTC.

CDR3 DNA: TGTGCCAGCAGCGGGGTCGGGACAGGGGGGGAGACCCAGTACTTC. It encodes CASSGVGTGGETQYF. The V call is TRBV6-1, the J call TRBJ2-5, with 11 positions matching TRBD1. This CDR3 region has 15 residues. Germline V gives CDR1 MNHNS, CDR2 SASEGT. V lost 6 bases to trimming and J lost 5 bases; unmatched junction nucleotides: 8.

This chain connects TRBV14 to TRBJ1-2, with 9 nucleotides matching TRBD1. Germline values: CDR1 SGHDN, CDR2 FVKESK. V gave up 4 bases and J gave up 4 bases; unmatched junction bases: 4. The CDR3 is 14 amino acids. CDR3 loop: CASSRTGVVYGYTF. DNA for the CDR3: TGTGCCAGCAGCCGGACAGGGGTTGTCTATGGCTACACCTTC.

The chain couples TRBV19 to TRBJ1-6, with unresolved D. CDR1 and CDR2 (germline): LNHDA, SQIVND (reference sequence). The germline V and J ends were trimmed by 3 bases and 0 bases, with 18 bases remaining between them. The CDR3 loop spans 19 amino acids. The CDR3 sequence: CASSINFRSGSSYNSPLHF. CDR3 DNA: TGTGCCAGTAGTATCAACTTTCGCAGCGGAAGCTCCTATAATTCACCCCTCCACTTT.

The chain has TRBV4-2 and TRBJ2-7; 8 nucleotides match TRBD2. The CDR3 covers 16 residues. V shed 5 bases and J 1 base; nucleotides not matched to a gene: 10. Germline V gene lookup returns CDR1 LGHNA and CDR2 YNFKEQ. The chain's CDR3 is CASSLETGGPSYEQYF. In DNA, the CDR3 is TGTGCCAGCAGCTTGGAGACGGGAGGGCCTTCCTACGAGCAGTACTTC.